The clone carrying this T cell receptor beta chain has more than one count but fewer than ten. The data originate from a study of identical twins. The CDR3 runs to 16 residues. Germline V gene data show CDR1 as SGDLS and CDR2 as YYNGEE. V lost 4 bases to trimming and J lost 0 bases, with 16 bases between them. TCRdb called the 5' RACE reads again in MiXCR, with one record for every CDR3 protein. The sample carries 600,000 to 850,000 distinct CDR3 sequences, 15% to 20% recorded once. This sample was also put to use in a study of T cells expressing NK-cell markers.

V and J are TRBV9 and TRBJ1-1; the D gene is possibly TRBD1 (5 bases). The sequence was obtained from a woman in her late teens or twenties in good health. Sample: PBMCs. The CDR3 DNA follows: TGTGCCAGCAGCCGATTCGTTGGGACGGTGAACACTGAAGCTTTCTTT. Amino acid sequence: CASSRFVGTVNTEAFF.